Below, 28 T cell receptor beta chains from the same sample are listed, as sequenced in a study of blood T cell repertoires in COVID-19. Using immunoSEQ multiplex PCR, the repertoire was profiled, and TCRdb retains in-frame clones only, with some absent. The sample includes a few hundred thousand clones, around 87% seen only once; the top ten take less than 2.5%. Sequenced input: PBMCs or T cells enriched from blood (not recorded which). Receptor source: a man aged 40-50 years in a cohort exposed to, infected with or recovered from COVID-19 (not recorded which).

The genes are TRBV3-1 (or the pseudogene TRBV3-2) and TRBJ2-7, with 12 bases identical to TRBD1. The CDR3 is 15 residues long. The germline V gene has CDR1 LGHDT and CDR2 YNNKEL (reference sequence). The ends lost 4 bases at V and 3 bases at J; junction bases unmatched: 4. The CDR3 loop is CASSLRDRGLYEQYF. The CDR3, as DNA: TGTGCCAGCAGCCTCCGGGACAGGGGGCTCTACGAGCAGTACTTC.

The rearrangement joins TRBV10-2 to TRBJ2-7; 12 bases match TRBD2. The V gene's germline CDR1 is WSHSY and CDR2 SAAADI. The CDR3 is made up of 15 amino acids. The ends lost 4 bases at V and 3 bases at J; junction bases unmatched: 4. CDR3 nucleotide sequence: TGCGCCAGCAGTGGGGCGACTAGCGGGAGCTACGAGCAGTACTTC. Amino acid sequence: CASSGATSGSYEQYF.

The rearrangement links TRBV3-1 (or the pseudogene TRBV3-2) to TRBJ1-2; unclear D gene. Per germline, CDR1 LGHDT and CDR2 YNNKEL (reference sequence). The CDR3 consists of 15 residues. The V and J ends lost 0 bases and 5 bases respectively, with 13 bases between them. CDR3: CASSQEPQATYGYTF. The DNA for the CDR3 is TGTGCCAGCAGCCAAGAGCCGCAGGCTACTTATGGCTACACCTTC.

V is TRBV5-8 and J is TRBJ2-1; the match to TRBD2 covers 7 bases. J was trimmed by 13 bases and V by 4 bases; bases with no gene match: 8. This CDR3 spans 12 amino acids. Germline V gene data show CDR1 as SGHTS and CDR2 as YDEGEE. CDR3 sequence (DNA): TGTGCCAGCAGCGTAATGGGACTACAACAGTTCTTC. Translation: CASSVMGLQQFF.

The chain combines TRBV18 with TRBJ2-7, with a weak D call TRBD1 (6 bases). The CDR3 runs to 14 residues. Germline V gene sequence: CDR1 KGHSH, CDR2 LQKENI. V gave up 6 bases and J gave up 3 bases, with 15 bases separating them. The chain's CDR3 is CASSKSGQNYEQYF. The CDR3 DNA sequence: TGTGCCAGCTCTAAGTCAGGACAGAACTACGAGCAGTACTTC.

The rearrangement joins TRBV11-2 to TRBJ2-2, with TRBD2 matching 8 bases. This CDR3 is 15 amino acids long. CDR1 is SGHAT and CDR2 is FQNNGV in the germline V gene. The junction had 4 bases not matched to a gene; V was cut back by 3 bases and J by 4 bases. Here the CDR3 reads CASSLGLAGTGELFF. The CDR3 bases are TGTGCCAGCAGCTTGGGGCTAGCGGGCACCGGGGAGCTGTTTTTT.

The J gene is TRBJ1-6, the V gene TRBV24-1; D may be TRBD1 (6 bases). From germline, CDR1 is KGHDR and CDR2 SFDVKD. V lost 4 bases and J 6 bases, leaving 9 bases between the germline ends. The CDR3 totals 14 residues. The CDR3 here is CATSDRGPNSPLHF. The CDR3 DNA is TGTGCCACCAGTGACAGGGGACCTAATTCACCCCTCCACTTT.

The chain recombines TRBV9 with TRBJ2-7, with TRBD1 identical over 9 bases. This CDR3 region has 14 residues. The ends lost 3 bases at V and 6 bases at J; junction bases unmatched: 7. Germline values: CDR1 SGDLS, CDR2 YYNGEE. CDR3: CASSEQGAQSEQYF. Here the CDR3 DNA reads TGTGCCAGCAGCGAACAGGGGGCGCAGAGCGAGCAGTACTTC. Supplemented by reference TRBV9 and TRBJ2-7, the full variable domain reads DSGVTQTPKHLITATGQRVTLRCSPRSGDLSVYWYQQSLDQGLQFLIQYYNGEERAKGNILERFSAQQFPDLHSELNLSSLELGDSALYFCASSEQGAQSEQYFGPGTRLTVT.

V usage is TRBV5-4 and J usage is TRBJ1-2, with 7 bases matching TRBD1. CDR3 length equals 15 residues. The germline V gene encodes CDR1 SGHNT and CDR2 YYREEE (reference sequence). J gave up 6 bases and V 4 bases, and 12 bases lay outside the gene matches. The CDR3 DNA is TGTGCCAGCAGCATACGAGTTACAGGGGCGGATGGCTACACCTTC. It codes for CASSIRVTGADGYTF.

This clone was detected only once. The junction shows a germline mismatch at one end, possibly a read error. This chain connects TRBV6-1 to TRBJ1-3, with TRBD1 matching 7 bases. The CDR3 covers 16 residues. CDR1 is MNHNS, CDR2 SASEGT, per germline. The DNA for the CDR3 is TGTGCCAGCAGTGACCTCCCCCGGACAGGTGGAGACACCATATATTTT. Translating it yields CASSDLPRTGGDTIYF.

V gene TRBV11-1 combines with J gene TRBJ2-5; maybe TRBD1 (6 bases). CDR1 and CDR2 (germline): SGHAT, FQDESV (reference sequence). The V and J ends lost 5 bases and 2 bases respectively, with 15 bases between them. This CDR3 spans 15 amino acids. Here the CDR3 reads CASSVGHPRQETQYF. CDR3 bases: TGTGCCAGCAGCGTGGGACACCCAAGACAAGAGACCCAGTACTTC.

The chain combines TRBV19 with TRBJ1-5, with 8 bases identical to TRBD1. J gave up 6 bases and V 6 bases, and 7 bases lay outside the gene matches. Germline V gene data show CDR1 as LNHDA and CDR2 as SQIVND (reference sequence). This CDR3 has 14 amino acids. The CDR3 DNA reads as TGTGCCAGTAGCAACAGGGGGTACGGTCAGCCCCAGCATTTT. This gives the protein CASSNRGYGQPQHF.

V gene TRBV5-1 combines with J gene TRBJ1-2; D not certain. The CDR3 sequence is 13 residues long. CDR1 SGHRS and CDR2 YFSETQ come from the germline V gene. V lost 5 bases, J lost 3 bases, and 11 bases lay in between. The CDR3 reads CASSTTNDYGYTF. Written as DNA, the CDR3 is TGCGCCAGCAGTACAACGAATGACTATGGCTACACCTTC. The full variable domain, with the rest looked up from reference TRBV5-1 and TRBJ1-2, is KAGVTQTPRYLIKTRGQQVTLSCSPISGHRSVSWYQQTPGQGLQFLFEYFSETQRNKGNFPGRFSGRQFSNSRSEMNVSTLELGDSALYLCASSTTNDYGYTFGSGTRLTVV.

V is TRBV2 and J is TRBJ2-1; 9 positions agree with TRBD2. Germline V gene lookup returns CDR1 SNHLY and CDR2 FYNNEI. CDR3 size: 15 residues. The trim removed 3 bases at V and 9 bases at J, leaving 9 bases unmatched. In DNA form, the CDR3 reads TGTGCCAGCAGTGAGGCGGGAGGGCTAGAAGGTGAGCAGTTCTTC. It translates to CASSEAGGLEGEQFF. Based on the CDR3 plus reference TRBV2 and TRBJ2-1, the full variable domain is EPEVTQTPSHQVTQMGQEVILRCVPISNHLYFYWYRQILGQKVEFLVSFYNNEISEKSEIFDDQFSVERPDGSNFTLKIRSTKLEDSAMYFCASSEAGGLEGEQFFGPGTRLTVL.

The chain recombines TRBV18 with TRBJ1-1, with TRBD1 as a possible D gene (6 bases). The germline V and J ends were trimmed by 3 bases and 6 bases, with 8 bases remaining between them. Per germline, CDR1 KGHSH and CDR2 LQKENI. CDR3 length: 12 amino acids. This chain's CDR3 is CASSPEGAEAFF. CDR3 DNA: TGTGCCAGCTCACCCGAGGGGGCTGAAGCTTTCTTT.

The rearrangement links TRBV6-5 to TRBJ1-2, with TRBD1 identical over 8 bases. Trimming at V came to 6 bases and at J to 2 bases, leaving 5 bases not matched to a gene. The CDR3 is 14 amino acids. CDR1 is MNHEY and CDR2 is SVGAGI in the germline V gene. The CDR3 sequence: CASSRQGKNYGYTF. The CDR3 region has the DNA TGTGCCAGCAGCCGACAGGGGAAGAACTATGGCTACACCTTC.

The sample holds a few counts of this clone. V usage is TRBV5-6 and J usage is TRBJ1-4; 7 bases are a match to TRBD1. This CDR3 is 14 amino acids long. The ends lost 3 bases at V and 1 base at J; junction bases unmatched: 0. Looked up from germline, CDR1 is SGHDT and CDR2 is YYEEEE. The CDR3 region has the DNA TGTGCCAGCAGCTACAGGGGAACTAATGAAAAACTGTTTTTT. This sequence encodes CASSYRGTNEKLFF.

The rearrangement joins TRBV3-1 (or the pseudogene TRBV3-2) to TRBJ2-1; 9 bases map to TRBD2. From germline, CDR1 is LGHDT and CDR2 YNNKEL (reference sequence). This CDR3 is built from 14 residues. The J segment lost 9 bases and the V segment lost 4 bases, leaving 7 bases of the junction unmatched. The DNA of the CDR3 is TGTGCCAGCAGCCTGACTAGCGGCGTGCGTGAGCAGTTCTTC. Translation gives CASSLTSGVREQFF.

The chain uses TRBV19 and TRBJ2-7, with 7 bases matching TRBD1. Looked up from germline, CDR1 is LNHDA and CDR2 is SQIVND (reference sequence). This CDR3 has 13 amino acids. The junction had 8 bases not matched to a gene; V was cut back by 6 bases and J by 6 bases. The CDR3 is CASRRGTAPEQYF. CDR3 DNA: TGTGCCAGTAGAAGAGGGACAGCGCCCGAGCAGTACTTC.

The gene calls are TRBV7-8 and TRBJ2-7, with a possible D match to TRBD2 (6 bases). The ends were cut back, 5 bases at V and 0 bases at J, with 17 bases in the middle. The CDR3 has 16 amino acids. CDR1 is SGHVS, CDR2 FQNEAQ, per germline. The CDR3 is CASSPRRDFSSYEQYF. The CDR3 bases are TGTGCCAGCAGCCCGCGCCGGGACTTTAGCTCCTACGAGCAGTACTTC.

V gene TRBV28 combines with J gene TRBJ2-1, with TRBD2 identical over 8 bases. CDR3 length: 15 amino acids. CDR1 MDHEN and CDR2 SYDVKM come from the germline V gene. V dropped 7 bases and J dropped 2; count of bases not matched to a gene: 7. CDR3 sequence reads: CASTVGGATYNEQFF. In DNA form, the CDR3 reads TGTGCCAGCACCGTCGGGGGGGCGACCTACAATGAGCAGTTCTTC.

The chain's CDR3 is CASRRANKSNQPQHF. As DNA, the CDR3 is TGTGCCAGCAGGAGGGCAAACAAGAGCAATCAGCCCCAGCATTTT. V gene TRBV6-5 combines with J gene TRBJ1-5; D is unresolved. Germline values: CDR1 MNHEY, CDR2 SVGAGI. CDR3 length equals 15 residues. V lost 6 bases to trimming and J lost 1 base, with 13 bases between them.

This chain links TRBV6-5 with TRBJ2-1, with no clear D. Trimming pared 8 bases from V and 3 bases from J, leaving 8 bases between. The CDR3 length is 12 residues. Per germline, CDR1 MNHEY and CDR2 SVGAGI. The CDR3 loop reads CASANYYNEQFF. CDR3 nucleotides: TGTGCCAGCGCCAACTACTACAATGAGCAGTTCTTC.

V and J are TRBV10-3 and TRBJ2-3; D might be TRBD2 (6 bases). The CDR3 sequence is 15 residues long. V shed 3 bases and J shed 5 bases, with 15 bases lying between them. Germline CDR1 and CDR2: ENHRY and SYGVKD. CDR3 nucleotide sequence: TGTGCCATCAGTGACCAACCGGGAGTAGGAGATACGCAGTATTTT. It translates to CAISDQPGVGDTQYF.

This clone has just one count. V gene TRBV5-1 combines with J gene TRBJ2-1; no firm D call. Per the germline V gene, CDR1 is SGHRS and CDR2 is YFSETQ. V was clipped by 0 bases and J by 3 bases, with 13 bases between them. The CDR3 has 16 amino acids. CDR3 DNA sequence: TGCGCCAGCAGCTTGGAGGCCGGCGGCTACTACAATGAGCAGTTCTTC. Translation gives CASSLEAGGYYNEQFF.

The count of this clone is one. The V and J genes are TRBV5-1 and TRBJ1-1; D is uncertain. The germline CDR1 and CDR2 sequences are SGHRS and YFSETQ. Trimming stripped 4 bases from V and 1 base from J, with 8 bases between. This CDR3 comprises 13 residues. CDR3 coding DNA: TGCGCCAGCAGCCCGAGACAGAACACTGAAGCTTTCTTT. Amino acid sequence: CASSPRQNTEAFF.

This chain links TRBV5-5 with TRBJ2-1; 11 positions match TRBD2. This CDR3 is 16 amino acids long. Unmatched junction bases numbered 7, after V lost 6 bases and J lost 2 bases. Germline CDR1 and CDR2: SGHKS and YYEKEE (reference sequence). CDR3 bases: TGTGCCAGCATACTAGCGGGAGACCAACCCTACAATGAGCAGTTCTTC. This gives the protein CASILAGDQPYNEQFF. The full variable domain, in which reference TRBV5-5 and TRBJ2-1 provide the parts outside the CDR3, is DAGVTQSPTHLIKTRGQQVTLRCSPISGHKSVSWYQQVLGQGPQFIFQYYEKEERGRGNFPDRFSARQFPNYSSELNVNALLLGDSALYLCASILAGDQPYNEQFFGPGTRLTVL.

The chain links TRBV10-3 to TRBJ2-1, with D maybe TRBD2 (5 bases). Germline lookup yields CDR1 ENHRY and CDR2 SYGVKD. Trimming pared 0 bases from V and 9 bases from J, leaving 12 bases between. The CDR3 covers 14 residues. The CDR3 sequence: CAISESNSVGEQFF. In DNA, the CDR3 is TGTGCCATCAGTGAGTCGAATAGCGTGGGTGAGCAGTTCTTC.